This T cell receptor beta chain was recovered during a study of vaccination effects on CD4 cells after COVID-19. Broader study findings: Late post-vaccination samples showed marked contraction of infection- and vaccine-induced clones.

Viral peptide pools were used in the ViraFEST assay to expand antigen-specific CD4+ T cells, and sequencing came afterward. Between days 9 and 10 of culture, CD4+ T cells were separated out. Of the BNT162b2 and mRNA-1273 vaccines, participants received two doses of one or the other. Half-medium replacement with IL-2 medium occurred on days 3 and 7. For this clone: The antigen is not known.

Assay: immunoSEQ multiplex PCR; the TCRdb copy retains only in-frame clones and omits some. This sample yields roughly 59,000 clones, of which approximately 78% are seen a single time; roughly 2% belongs to the top ten. The CDR3 has 11 amino acids. Trimming removed 8 bases from V and 4 bases from J, with 9 bases in between. The TCR comes from a human donor who received a COVID-19 vaccine. This chain links TRBV12-3 or TRBV12-4 with TRBJ2-7; D may be TRBD2 (5 bases). The sequences come from CD4+ T cells from PBMCs cultured with HCoV-OC43 spike peptides, collected after COVID-19 vaccination. Regarding subset: HCoV-OC43 spike overlapping peptide pool stimulation. The CDR3 DNA sequence: TGTGCCAGCTCCGAGGGTTACGAGCAGTACGTC. As protein: CASSEGYEQYV.